This is a list of T cell receptor beta chains from one sample in a study of OX40 agonist ivuxolimab in advanced cancers. Libraries were prepared by immunoSEQ multiplex PCR; TCRdb keeps only in-frame clonotypes and omits some of them. The sample records about 58,000 clones, approximately 88% being singletons. The sequencing here drew on CD4+ or CD8+ T cells sorted from blood, taken in a trial of the OX40 agonist ivuxolimab. The source is an adult with an advanced solid tumor such as melanoma, head and neck, liver or kidney cancer. The CDR3 runs from the conserved cysteine through the conserved F or W. A D gene is named only where the DNA matches it firmly. Some rows have no size entry. The others give once, few or many, or a class for an expanded clone.

d_call	clone_size	j_call	v_call	cdr3_aa	cdr3_nt
NA	NA	TRBJ2-5	TRBV5-4	CASSIQGGLGETQYF	TGTGCCAGCAGCATACAGGGCGGGCTAGGAGAGACCCAGTACTTC
NA	NA	TRBJ1-5	TRBV7-8	CASSSGRIYSNQPQHF	TGTGCCAGCAGCTCCGGACGGATCTATAGCAATCAGCCCCAGCATTTT
NA	NA	TRBJ2-6	TRBV14	CASSLKYYRGFGGANVLTF	TGTGCCAGCAGCCTAAAATATTATCGGGGCTTTGGTGGGGCCAACGTCCTGACTTTC
NA	once	TRBJ1-2	TRBV7-2	CASSLDLGVGYTF	TGTGCCAGCAGCTTAGATCTCGGGGTTGGCTACACCTTC
NA	NA	TRBJ2-7	TRBV6-5	CASSYSTRAEQYF	TGTGCCAGCAGTTACTCGACCAGGGCCGAGCAGTACTTC
NA	NA	TRBJ2-5	TRBV11-3	CASSSGTLGGEETQYF	TGTGCCAGCAGCTCCGGGACTTTGGGGGGTGAGGAGACCCAGTACTTC
TRBD1	NA	TRBJ2-1	TRBV6-6	CASLRDREFYEQFF	TGTGCCAGCCTCCGGGACAGGGAGTTCTATGAGCAGTTCTTC
NA	once	TRBJ2-5	TRBV9	CASSVGWSTQETQYF	TGTGCCAGCAGCGTAGGGTGGTCTACACAAGAGACCCAGTACTTC
NA	NA	TRBJ2-1	TRBV16	CASSLQGGDNEQFF	TGTGCCAGCAGCCTTCAGGGGGGGGACAATGAGCAGTTCTTC
TRBD2	NA	TRBJ2-3	TRBV5-1	CASRAGTSGTDTQYF	TGCGCCAGCAGGGCCGGGACTAGCGGCACAGATACGCAGTATTTT
TRBD2	NA	TRBJ2-1	TRBV7-9	CASSLWTSGNNEQFF	TGTGCCAGCAGCTTGTGGACTAGCGGGAACAATGAGCAGTTCTTC
TRBD1	NA	TRBJ2-7	TRBV7-2	CASSVGQGIYEQYF	TGTGCCAGCAGCGTCGGACAGGGGATCTACGAGCAGTACTTC
NA	NA	TRBJ2-3	TRBV28	CASSLPTDTQYF	TGTGCCAGCAGTTTACCGACAGATACGCAGTATTTT
NA	NA	TRBJ2-1	TRBV11-2	CASKLFLRRTNEQFF	TGTGCCAGCAAGCTTTTCTTGAGGAGGACCAATGAGCAGTTCTTC
TRBD1	NA	TRBJ1-2	TRBV18	CASSPTAPGTGSYGYTF	TGTGCCAGCTCACCAACTGCACCCGGGACAGGATCCTATGGCTACACCTTC
TRBD2	NA	TRBJ2-2	TRBV10-2	CASGLAGGTGELFF	TGCGCCAGCGGTTTAGCGGGAGGGACCGGGGAGCTGTTTTTT
NA	NA	TRBJ2-3	TRBV7-3	CASSFGLADTQYF	TGTGCCAGCAGCTTTGGGCTAGCGGATACGCAGTATTTT
NA	NA	TRBJ1-1	TRBV30	CAWDRVGDTEAFF	TGTGCCTGGGACAGAGTTGGGGACACTGAAGCTTTCTTT
NA	once	TRBJ2-2	TRBV21-1	CASSRAPRKVSGPNTGELFF	TGTGCCAGCAGTAGGGCACCCCGTAAGGTAAGCGGCCCGAACACCGGGGAGCTGTTTTTT
NA	NA	TRBJ1-5	TRBV19	CASSIVRSGVQPQHF	TGTGCCAGTAGTATAGTTAGATCCGGGGTTCAGCCCCAGCATTTT
NA	NA	TRBJ2-2	TRBV5-4	CASSKQGSGELFF	TGTGCCAGCAGCAAACAGGGCTCCGGGGAGCTGTTTTTT
NA	once	TRBJ2-3	TRBV7-2	CASSFMILATDTQYF	TGTGCCAGCAGCTTTATGATCCTAGCGACAGATACGCAGTATTTT
NA	once	TRBJ2-2	TRBV4-3	CASSPEARGNTGELFF	TGCGCCAGCAGCCCCGAGGCCCGAGGGAACACCGGGGAGCTGTTTTTT
NA	NA	TRBJ2-7	TRBV7-3	CASSPTGTAFYEQYF	TGTGCCAGCAGCCCAACAGGGACCGCATTCTACGAGCAGTACTTC
NA	NA	TRBJ2-5	TRBV7-8	CASSFKETQYF	TGTGCCAGCAGCTTCAAAGAGACCCAGTACTTC
NA	NA	TRBJ1-1	TRBV2	CASREEGNTEAFF	TGTGCCAGCAGAGAAGAGGGGAACACTGAAGCTTTCTTT
NA	NA	TRBJ1-5	TRBV6-6	CASSDTGNNQPQHF	TGTGCCAGCAGTGATACAGGGAACAATCAGCCCCAGCATTTT
NA	NA	TRBJ1-5	TRBV7-9	CASSLIGDQPQHF	TGTGCCAGCAGCTTAATCGGGGATCAGCCCCAGCATTTT
TRBD2	NA	TRBJ2-5	TRBV4-2	CASSQDPLAGVETQYF	TGTGCCAGCAGCCAAGATCCCCTAGCGGGAGTGGAGACCCAGTACTTC
NA	once	TRBJ2-7	TRBV7-2	CASSFAPGPYEQYF	TGTGCCAGCAGCTTCGCCCCAGGGCCCTACGAGCAGTACTTC
NA	NA	TRBJ2-7	TRBV11-2	CASSLLGTSYEQYF	TGTGCCAGCAGCCTCCTCGGGACATCCTACGAGCAGTACTTC
NA	NA	TRBJ2-5	TRBV7-9	CASSLDGGPQETQYF	TGTGCCAGCAGCTTAGATGGAGGGCCCCAAGAGACCCAGTACTTC
NA	NA	TRBJ1-2	TRBV6-6	CASSYQGNGYTF	TGTGCCAGCAGTTACCAGGGGAATGGCTACACCTTC
NA	NA	TRBJ2-2	TRBV9	CASSVDVSPGELFF	TGTGCCAGCAGCGTAGACGTATCCCCCGGGGAGCTGTTTTTT
NA	NA	TRBJ2-7	TRBV28	CASRAPDAGTYEQYF	TGTGCCAGCAGGGCCCCAGACGCAGGGACCTACGAGCAGTACTTC
NA	NA	TRBJ2-5	TRBV7-2	CASSLAETQYF	TGTGCCAGCAGCTTAGCAGAGACCCAGTACTTC
TRBD1	NA	TRBJ2-7	TRBV10-1	CASSADRDEQYF	TGCGCCAGCAGTGCGGACAGGGACGAGCAGTACTTC
NA	NA	TRBJ1-1	TRBV29-1	CSALRIMNTEAFF	TGCAGCGCCCTACGGATCATGAACACTGAAGCTTTCTTT
TRBD1	once	TRBJ2-2	TRBV6-4	CASSDLPGQTNTGELFF	TGTGCCAGCAGTGATCTACCGGGACAGACGAACACCGGGGAGCTGTTTTTT
NA	NA	TRBJ2-7	TRBV6-1	CASSSTSYEQYF	TGTGCCAGCAGTAGCACCTCCTACGAGCAGTACTTC
TRBD1	NA	TRBJ1-5	TRBV5-6	CASSRRGLVDQPQHF	TGTGCCAGCAGCCGCAGGGGGTTAGTGGATCAGCCCCAGCATTTT
TRBD1	once	TRBJ1-2	TRBV27	CASSLMGQGDLGGYTF	TGTGCCAGCAGTTTAATGGGACAGGGGGACTTGGGTGGCTACACCTTC
NA	NA	TRBJ2-7	TRBV18	CASSPEGRREQYF	TGTGCCAGCTCACCCGAGGGACGTCGCGAGCAGTACTTC
NA	NA	TRBJ2-1	TRBV11-2	CASSLDWNYNEQFF	TGTGCCAGCAGCTTGGACTGGAACTACAATGAGCAGTTCTTC
TRBD2	NA	TRBJ2-7	TRBV27	CASSLTTSGSSYEQYF	TGTGCCAGCAGTCTAACGACTAGCGGAAGCTCCTACGAGCAGTACTTC
NA	NA	TRBJ2-6	TRBV15	CATSRDPVANVLTF	TGTGCCACCAGCAGAGATCCAGTGGCCAACGTCCTGACTTTC
TRBD1	NA	TRBJ1-1	TRBV19	CASNSGQGLAEAFF	TGTGCCAGTAACTCTGGACAGGGGTTGGCTGAAGCTTTCTTT
NA	NA	TRBJ2-5	TRBV5-1	CASSFPGATDQETQYF	TGCGCCAGCAGCTTTCCAGGGGCCACGGACCAAGAGACCCAGTACTTC
NA	NA	TRBJ1-3	TRBV9	CASSPTGTLAGNTIYF	TGTGCCAGCAGCCCCACCGGGACCCTGGCTGGAAACACCATATATTTT
NA	once	TRBJ1-3	TRBV18	CASSEQGNTIYF	TGTGCCAGCTCAGAACAAGGAAACACCATATATTTT
TRBD1	NA	TRBJ2-2	TRBV15	CATSRGQGAGELFF	TGTGCCACCAGCAGAGGGCAGGGGGCCGGGGAGCTGTTTTTT
TRBD2	NA	TRBJ2-1	TRBV7-2	CASSLTSGEYNEQFF	TGTGCCAGCAGCTTGACTAGCGGGGAATACAATGAGCAGTTCTTC
NA	once	TRBJ1-6	TRBV5-8	CASSLDSYNSPLHF	TGTGCCAGCAGCTTGGACTCCTATAATTCACCCCTCCACTTT
NA	NA	TRBJ2-3	TRBV4-1	CASSQVGPGTQYF	TGCGCCAGCAGCCAGGTGGGTCCGGGTACGCAGTATTTT
TRBD1	NA	TRBJ1-5	TRBV7-2	CASSPNGQEEVQPQHF	TGTGCCAGCAGCCCTAACGGACAGGAAGAAGTTCAGCCCCAGCATTTT
NA	once	TRBJ1-1	TRBV5-1	CASSYTTGRNTEAFF	TGCGCCAGCAGCTATACTACAGGGAGGAACACTGAAGCTTTCTTT
TRBD2	NA	TRBJ2-7	TRBV7-2	CASSPTSGNFEQYF	TGTGCCAGCAGCCCGACTAGCGGGAATTTCGAGCAGTACTTC
NA	NA	TRBJ1-2	TRBV5-1	CASSSVSGHDRGYTF	TGCGCCAGCAGCTCTGTCTCGGGACACGATCGTGGCTACACCTTC